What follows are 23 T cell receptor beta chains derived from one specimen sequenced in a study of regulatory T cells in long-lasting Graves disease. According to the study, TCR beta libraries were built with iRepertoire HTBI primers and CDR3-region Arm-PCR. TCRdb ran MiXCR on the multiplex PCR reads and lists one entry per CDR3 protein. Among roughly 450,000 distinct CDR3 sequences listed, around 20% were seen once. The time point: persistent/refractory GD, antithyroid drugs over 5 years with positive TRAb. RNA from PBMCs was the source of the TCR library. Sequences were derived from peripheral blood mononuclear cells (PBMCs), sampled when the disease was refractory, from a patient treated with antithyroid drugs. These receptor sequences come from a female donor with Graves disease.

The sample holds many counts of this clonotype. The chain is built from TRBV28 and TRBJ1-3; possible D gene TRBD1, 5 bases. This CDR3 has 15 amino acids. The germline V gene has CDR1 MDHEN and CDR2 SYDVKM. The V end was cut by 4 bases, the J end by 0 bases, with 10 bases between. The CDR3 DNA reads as TGTGCCAGCAGTTGGGACTTATACTCTGGAAACACCATATATTTT. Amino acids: CASSWDLYSGNTIYF.

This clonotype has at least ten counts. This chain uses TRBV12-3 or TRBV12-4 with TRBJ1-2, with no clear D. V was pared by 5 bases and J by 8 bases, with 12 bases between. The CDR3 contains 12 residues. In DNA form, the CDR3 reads TGTGCCAGCAGTGGTGATAGATGGGGCTACACCTTC. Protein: CASSGDRWGYTF.

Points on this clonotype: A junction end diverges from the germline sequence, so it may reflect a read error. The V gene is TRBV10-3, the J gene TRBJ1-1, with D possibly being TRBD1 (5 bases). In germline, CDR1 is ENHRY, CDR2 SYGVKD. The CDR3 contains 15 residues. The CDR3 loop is CPIRSPWGRRTEAFF. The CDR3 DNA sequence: TGTCCCATCAGGTCGCCGTGGGGACGAAGAACTGAAGCTTTCTTT.

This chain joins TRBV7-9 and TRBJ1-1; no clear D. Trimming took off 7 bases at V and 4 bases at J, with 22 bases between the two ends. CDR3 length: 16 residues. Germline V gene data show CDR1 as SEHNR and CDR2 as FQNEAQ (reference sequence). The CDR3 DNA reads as TGTGCCAGCATCCACCCAGCCGGGGAATTGGGCACTGAAGCTTTCTTT. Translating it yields CASIHPAGELGTEAFF. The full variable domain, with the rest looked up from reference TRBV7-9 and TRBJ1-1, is DTGVSQNPRHKITKRGQNVTFRCDPISEHNRLYWYRQTLGQGPEFLTYFQNEAQLEKSRLLSDRFSAERPKGSFSTLEIQRTEQGDSAMYLCASIHPAGELGTEAFFGQGTRLTVV.

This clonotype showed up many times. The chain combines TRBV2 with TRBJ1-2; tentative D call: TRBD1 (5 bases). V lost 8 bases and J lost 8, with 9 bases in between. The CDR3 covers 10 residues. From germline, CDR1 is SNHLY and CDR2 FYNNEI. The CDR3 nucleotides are TGTGCCAGCGGGGCCCAGGGCTACACCTTC. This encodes CASGAQGYTF.

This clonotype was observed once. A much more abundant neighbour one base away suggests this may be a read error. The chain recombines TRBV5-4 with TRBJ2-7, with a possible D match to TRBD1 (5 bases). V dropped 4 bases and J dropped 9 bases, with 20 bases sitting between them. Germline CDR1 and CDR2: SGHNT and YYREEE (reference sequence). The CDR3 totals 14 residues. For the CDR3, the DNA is TGTGCCAGCAGCCCGAGACAGATTCTCGACGCGCAGTACTTC. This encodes CASSPRQILDAQYF.

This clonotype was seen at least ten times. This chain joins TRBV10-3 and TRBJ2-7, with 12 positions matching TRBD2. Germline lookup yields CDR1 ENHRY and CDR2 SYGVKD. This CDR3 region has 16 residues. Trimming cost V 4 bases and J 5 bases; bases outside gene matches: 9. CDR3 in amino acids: CAISGRTSGNFDEQYF. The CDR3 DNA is TGTGCCATCAGTGGACGGACTAGCGGGAATTTCGACGAGCAGTACTTC.

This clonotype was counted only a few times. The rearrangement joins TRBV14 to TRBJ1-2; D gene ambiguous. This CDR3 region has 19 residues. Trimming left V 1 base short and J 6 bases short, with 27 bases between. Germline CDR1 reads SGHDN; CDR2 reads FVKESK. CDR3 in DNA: TGTGCCAGCAGCCAAGTAGAGGTCGTGAGGTTTGTGTTTCGGGATGGCTACACCTTC. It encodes CASSQVEVVRFVFRDGYTF.

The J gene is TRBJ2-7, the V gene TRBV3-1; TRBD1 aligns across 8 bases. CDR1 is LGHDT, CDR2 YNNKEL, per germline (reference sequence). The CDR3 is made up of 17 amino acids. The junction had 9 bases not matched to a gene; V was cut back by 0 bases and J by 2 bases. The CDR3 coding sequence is TGTGCCAGCAGCCAAGATAGGGGACAGGTGACTACCTACGAGCAGTACTTC. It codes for CASSQDRGQVTTYEQYF.

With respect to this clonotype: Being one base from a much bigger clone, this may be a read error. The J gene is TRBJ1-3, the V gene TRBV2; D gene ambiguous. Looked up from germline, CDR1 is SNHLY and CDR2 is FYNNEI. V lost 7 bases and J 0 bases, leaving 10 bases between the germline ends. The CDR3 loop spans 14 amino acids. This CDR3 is CASTETRSGNTIYF. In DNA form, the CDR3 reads TGTGCCAGCACGGAGACTCGCTCTGGAAACACCATATATTTT.

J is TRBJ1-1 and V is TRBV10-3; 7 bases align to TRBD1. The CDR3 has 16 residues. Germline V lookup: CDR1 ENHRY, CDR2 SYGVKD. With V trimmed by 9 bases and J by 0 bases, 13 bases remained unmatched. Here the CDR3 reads CAIRQGIYGLNTEAFF. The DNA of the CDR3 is TGTGCCATACGACAGGGAATTTACGGATTGAACACTGAAGCTTTCTTT.

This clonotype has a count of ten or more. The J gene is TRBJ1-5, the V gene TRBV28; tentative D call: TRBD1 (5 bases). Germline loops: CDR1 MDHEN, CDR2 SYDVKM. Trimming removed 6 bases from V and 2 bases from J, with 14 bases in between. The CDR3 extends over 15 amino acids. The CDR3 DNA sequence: TGTGCCAGCAGACCAACGGGACGCGGCAATCAGCCCCAGCATTTT. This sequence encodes CASRPTGRGNQPQHF.

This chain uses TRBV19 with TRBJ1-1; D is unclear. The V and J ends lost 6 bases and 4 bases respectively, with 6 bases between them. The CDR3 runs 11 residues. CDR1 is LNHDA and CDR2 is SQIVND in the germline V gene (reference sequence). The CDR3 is CASRHFTEAFF. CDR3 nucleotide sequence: TGTGCCAGTAGGCATTTCACTGAAGCTTTCTTT.

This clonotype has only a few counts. CDR3 nucleotide sequence: TGTGCCAGCAGTTTGGGGTACGTCGAAGAGACCCAGTACTTC. Its protein is CASSLGYVEETQYF. This chain joins TRBV2 and TRBJ2-5; D is undetermined. V lost 5 bases, J lost 3 bases, and 13 bases lay in between. The CDR3 is made up of 14 amino acids. Germline V gives CDR1 SNHLY, CDR2 FYNNEI.

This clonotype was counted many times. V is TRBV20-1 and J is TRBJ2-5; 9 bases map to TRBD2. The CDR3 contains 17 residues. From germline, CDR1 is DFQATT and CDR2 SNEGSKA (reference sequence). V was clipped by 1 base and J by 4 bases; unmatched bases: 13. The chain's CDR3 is CSARAPWAGGPVETQYF. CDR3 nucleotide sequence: TGCAGTGCTAGAGCCCCCTGGGCGGGAGGGCCTGTAGAGACCCAGTACTTC.

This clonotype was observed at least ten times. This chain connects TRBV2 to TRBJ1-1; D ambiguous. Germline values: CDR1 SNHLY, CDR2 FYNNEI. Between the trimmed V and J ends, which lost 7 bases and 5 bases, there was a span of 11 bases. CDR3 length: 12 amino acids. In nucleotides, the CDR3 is TGTGCCAGCATTCGGTCGGGGACTGAAGCTTTCTTT. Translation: CASIRSGTEAFF.

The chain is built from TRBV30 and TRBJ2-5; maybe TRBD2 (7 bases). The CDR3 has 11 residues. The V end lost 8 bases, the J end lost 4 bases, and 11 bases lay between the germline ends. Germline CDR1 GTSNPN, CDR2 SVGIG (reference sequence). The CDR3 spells CARRGGETQYF. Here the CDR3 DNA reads TGTGCCCGTAGGGGGGGAGAGACCCAGTACTTC.

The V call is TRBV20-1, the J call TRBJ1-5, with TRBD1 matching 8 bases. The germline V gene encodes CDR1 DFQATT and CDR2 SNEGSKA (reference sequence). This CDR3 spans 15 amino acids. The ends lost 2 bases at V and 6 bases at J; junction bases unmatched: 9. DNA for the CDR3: TGCAGTGCTAGATCCCCCCCACAGGGGGGTCAGCCCCAGCATTTT. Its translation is CSARSPPQGGQPQHF.

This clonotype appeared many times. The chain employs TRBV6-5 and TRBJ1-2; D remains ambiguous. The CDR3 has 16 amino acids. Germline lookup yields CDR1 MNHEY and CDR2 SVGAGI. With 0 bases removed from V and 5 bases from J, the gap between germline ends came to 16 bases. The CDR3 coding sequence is TGTGCCAGCAGTTACTCGTTTCCCTCCGACCAATATGGCTACACCTTC. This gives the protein CASSYSFPSDQYGYTF.

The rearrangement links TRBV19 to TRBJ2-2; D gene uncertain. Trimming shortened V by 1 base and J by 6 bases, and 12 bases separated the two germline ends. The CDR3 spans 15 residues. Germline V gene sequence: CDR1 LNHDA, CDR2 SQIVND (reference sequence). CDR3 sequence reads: CASSIVAGRAGELFF. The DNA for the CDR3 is TGTGCCAGTAGTATAGTTGCAGGTCGGGCCGGGGAGCTGTTTTTT.

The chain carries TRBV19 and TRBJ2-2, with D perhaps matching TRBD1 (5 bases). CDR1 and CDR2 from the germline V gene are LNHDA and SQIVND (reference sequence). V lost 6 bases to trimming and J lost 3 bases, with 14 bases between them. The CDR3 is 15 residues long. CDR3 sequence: CASRGGRVDTGELFF. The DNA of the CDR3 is TGTGCCAGTAGGGGTGGCAGGGTTGACACCGGGGAGCTGTTTTTT.

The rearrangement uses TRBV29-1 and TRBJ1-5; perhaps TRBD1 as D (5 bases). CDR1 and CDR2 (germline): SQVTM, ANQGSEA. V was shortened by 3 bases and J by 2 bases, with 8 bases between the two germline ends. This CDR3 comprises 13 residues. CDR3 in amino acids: CSVDGGRNQPQHF. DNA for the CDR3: TGCAGCGTTGATGGGGGTCGCAATCAGCCCCAGCATTTT. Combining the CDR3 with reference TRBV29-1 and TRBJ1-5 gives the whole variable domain SAVISQKPSRDICQRGTSLTIQCQVDSQVTMMFWYRQQPGQSLTLIATANQGSEATYESGFVIDKFPISRPNLTFSTLTVSNMSPEDSSIYLCSVDGGRNQPQHFGDGTRLSIL.

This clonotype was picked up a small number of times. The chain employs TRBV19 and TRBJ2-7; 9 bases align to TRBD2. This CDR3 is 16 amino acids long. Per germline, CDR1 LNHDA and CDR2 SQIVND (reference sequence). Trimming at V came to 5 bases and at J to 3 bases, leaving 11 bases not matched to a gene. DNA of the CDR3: TGTGCCAGTAGTCCCAGCGGCCTAGCGGGACACTACGAGCAGTACTTC. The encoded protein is CASSPSGLAGHYEQYF.